This T cell receptor beta chain was retrieved from a study of Ad26.COV2.S vaccination and SARS-CoV-2 variants. Study-wide background: Into the muscle, Ad26.COV2.S was dosed once or twice, 56 days apart.

This CDR3 region has 13 residues. Germline V gene lookup returns CDR1 MNHEY and CDR2 SMNVEV (reference sequence). Trimming stripped 6 bases from V and 5 bases from J, with 10 bases between. Generated by immunoSEQ multiplex PCR, the TCRdb table keeps only in-frame clones and is missing some. The sample shows about 440,000 clones, roughly nine tenths of them seen only once. Treatment given: roughly 20 received Ad26.COV2.S at low or high dose, single or two shots; 5 received placebo; per-sample allocation not given. Sampling took place 63 days after the first vaccine or placebo injection. The chain has TRBV27 and TRBJ2-2; the D gene is possibly TRBD1 (6 bases). The clonotype originates from a person aged 18-65 years who received the Ad26.COV2.S COVID-19 vaccine or a placebo. The source material was peripheral blood, sampled in a trial of Ad26.COV2.S vaccine versus placebo. The CDR3 reads CASRPTGTGELFF. CDR3 DNA sequence: TGTGCCAGCAGACCTACAGGGACCGGGGAGCTGTTTTTT.